This TCR beta chain is drawn from a study of blood T cell repertoires in COVID-19 (TCRdb year 2020). A note on the overall study: Samples covering the acute and convalescent phases of COVID-19 were provided by collaborators in the United States, Italy and Spain. The material from the prospective study consisted of cDNA or gDNA derived from T cells, B-cell-depleted T cells, or PBMCs. The dataset comprised deeply sampled blood TCRbeta repertoires from subjects exposed to, actively infected with, or recovered from COVID-19. The repertoires were made available in a free public database intended to serve as a resource for research on the immune response to SARS-CoV-2. Samples were obtained from the ongoing ImmuneRACE study (first 160 participants) and from over 1,000 subjects provided by 6 global collaborators. A de-identified subject ID, COVID-19 status, age in years and sex were almost always included in the sample metadata. Where HLA class I and class II types were available, the types were taken from metadata supplied by the sample provider, not from assay-based typing. Study-level results and caveats: How much clinical and demographic metadata was included differed by source and by participant, and the metadata was provided uncurated.

The CDR3 starts with the cysteine, ends with the phenylalanine, and has 17 residues. The germline V gene supplies CDR1 KGHDR and CDR2 SFDVKD. Participants in the prospective study were enrolled through a virtual design, were aged about 18 to 100 years, and lived in some 24 United States geographic areas. To assign participants to cohorts, the prospective study relied on clinical history that participants themselves reported in a screening survey and a study questionnaire. Exposed participants had been in contact, within 2 weeks of entering the study, with a person who had a PCR-confirmed or clinician-diagnosed case of COVID-19. In the prospective study, mobile phlebotomists collected whole blood, serum and a nasopharyngeal or oropharyngeal swab from each participant. Additional blood draws and questionnaires over an approximately 2-month period could optionally be provided by prospective study participants. Prospective study blood samples were shipped either frozen or at room temperature before DNA extraction.

TCRbeta CDR3 regions were amplified from genomic DNA using the immunoSEQ Assay, a bias-controlled multiplex PCR. The paper's processing steps were these. The number of nucleated cells in each sample was estimated from the amplification of reference gene primers within the assay. To quantify the absolute abundance of each unique TCRbeta CDR3 rearrangement, sequence reads were collapsed and filtered. For each sample, productive Simpson clonality was calculated as the square root of Simpson's diversity index across productive rearrangements. TCRdb stores this immuneACCESS table with in-frame sequences only. Part of the clones is absent; in the studies checked, under half of the shortfall reflects unresolved V genes, and no reason is known for the rest. V and J calls and clone size come straight from that table; D and trimming were deduced from the DNA. The sample contains more than 250,000 clones, around 80% of them found a single time. 5% of the sample goes to the ten largest clones.

This clone appeared a few times. What antigen it recognizes has not been identified. No DNA is shown, since the ends of the CDR3 on it are uncertain; the CDR3 is the one TCRdb lists. This clonotype originated in a man aged 40-49 years who had been exposed to COVID-19. Recombination connected TRBV24-1 to TRBJ2-2; the table's D call, TRBD2, was not checked against the DNA. Sequencing used PBMCs or T cells enriched from blood (not recorded which). The CDR3 region reads CATSFGPGAGNTGELFF.